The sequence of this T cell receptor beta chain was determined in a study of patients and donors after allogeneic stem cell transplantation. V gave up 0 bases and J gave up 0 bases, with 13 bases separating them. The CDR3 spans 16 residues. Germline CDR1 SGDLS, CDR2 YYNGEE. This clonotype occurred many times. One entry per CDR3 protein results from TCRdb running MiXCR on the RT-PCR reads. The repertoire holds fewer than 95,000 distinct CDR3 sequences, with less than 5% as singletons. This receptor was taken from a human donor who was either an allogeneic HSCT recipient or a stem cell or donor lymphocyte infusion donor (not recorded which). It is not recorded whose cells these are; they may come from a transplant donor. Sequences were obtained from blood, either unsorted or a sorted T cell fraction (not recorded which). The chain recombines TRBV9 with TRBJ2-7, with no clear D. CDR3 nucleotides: TGTGCCAGCAGCGTAGCTCCCCTGGTTTCCTCCTACGAGCAGTACTTC. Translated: CASSVAPLVSSYEQYF.